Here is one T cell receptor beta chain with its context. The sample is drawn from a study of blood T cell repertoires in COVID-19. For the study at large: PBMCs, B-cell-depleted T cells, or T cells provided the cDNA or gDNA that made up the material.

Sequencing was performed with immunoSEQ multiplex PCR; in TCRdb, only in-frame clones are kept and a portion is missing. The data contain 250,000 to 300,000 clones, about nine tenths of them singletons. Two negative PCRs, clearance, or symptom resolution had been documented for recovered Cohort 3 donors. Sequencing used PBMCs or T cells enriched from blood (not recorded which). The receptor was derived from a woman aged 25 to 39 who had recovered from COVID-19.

The CDR3 sequence is CASSGTISNQPQHF. In DNA, the CDR3 is TGTGCCAGCAGTGGGACAATTAGCAATCAGCCCCAGCATTTT. The genes are TRBV28 and TRBJ1-5, with a possible D match to TRBD1 (6 bases). The CDR3 runs to 14 residues. The germline CDR1 and CDR2 sequences are MDHEN and SYDVKM. Trimming cost V 5 bases and J 0 bases, with 8 bases left between them.